The clone carrying this T cell receptor (beta chain) has just a few counts. Its target is unknown. Second doses at about 4 or about 12 weeks were pooled. Sequenced by immunoSEQ multiplex PCR; TCRdb stores in-frame clones only, minus some. The sample has approximately 70,000 clones; over 70% are singletons. These data belong to a study of T cell responses to AZD1222 COVID-19 vaccine. Study findings and constraints: The sample set comprised mostly white British donors with more females, and clonal diversity was possibly underestimated. Every sample of the repertoires postdated the peak T cell response.

The V and J ends lost 6 bases and 3 bases, in that order; junction bases with no gene match: 11. Looked up from germline, CDR1 is MDHEN and CDR2 is SYDVKM. This CDR3 is 15 amino acids long. The sequence was obtained from an adult who received the AZD1222 COVID-19 vaccine. The material sequenced was peripheral blood, taken 28 days after the second AZD1222 dose. The V and J genes are TRBV28 and TRBJ2-7; 7 nucleotides line up with TRBD2. This CDR3 is CASSPLGGGNYEQYF. The CDR3, as DNA: TGTGCCAGCAGCCCGCTCGGCGGGGGAAACTACGAGCAGTACTTC.